The sample holds a few counts of the clone carrying this T cell receptor beta chain. Antigen unknown. CDR1 and CDR2 (germline): MNHEY, SVGAGI. The CDR3 loop spans 14 amino acids. The V gene lost 4 bases and the J gene lost 9 bases, with 16 bases spanning the gap. With the Oncomine TCR Beta short-read assay, DNA from cultured CD4+ T cells was sequenced. Each CDR3 protein gets one entry after TCRdb re-called the PCR reads with MiXCR. The repertoire consists of around 20,000 distinct CDR3 sequences, with 47% occurring once and the leading ten covering roughly 12%. The sample belongs to a study of vaccination and CD4 T cells after COVID-19. Treatment of the sample: roughly ten-day PBMC culture with coronavirus spike peptide pools or control peptides (ViraFEST assay).

The chain links TRBV6-5 to TRBJ1-3; D uncertain. The clonotype was recovered from a human donor with COVID-19. Source material: cultured CD4+ T cells from blood. CDR3 in amino acids: CASSSRRRAGTIYF. The CDR3 nucleotides are TGTGCCAGCAGTTCCCGGCGACGGGCCGGCACCATATATTTT.